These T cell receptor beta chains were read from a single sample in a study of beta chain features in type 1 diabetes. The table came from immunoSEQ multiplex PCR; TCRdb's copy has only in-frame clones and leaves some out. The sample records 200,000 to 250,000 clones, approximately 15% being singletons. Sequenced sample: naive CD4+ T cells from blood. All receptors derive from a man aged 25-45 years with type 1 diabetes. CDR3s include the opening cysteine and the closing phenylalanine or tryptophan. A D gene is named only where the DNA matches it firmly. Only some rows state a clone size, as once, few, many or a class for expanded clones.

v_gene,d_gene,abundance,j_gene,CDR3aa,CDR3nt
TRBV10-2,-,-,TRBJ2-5,CASSPSRGQETQYF,TGCGCCAGCTCCCCCTCCCGGGGGCAAGAGACCCAGTACTTC
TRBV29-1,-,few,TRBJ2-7,CSVEQGWEQYF,TGCAGCGTTGAACAGGGTTGGGAGCAGTACTTC
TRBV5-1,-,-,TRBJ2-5,CASSPDPTRRETQYF,TGCGCCAGCAGCCCGGACCCGACCCGGAGGGAGACCCAGTACTTC
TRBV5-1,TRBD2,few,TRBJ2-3,CASSLALLAEADTQYF,TGCGCCAGCAGCTTGGCCTTACTAGCGGAAGCAGATACGCAGTATTTT
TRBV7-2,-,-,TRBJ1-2,CASSFRGGGQVGYTF,TGTGCCAGCAGCTTCCGAGGGGGGGGCCAGGTGGGCTACACCTTC
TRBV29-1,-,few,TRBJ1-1,CSVTGNRDTEAFF,TGCAGCGTTACAGGGAATAGGGACACTGAAGCTTTCTTT
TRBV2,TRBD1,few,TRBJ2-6,CASRTGQGASGANVLTF,TGTGCCAGCAGGACGGGACAGGGGGCGTCTGGGGCCAACGTCCTGACTTTC
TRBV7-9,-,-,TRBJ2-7,CASSLLGVSYEQYF,TGTGCCAGCAGCTTATTGGGCGTGTCCTACGAGCAGTACTTC
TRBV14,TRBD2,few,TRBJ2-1,CASSQPGLADNEQFF,TGTGCCAGCAGCCAGCCGGGACTAGCAGACAATGAGCAGTTCTTC
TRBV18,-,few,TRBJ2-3,CASSSGGTQSGTDTQYF,TGTGCCAGCTCATCCGGAGGGACCCAGTCGGGTACAGATACGCAGTATTTT
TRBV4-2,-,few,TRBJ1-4,CASSQETARSEKLFF,TGTGCCAGCAGCCAAGAGACAGCGAGAAGCGAAAAACTGTTTTTT
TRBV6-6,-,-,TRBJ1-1,CASRGEDTEAFF,TGTGCCAGCAGAGGAGAGGACACTGAAGCTTTCTTT
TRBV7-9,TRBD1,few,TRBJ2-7,CASSGQGSSYEQYF,TGTGCCAGCAGCGGACAGGGCAGCTCCTACGAGCAGTACTTC
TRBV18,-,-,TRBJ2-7,CASYHGSVGAGEQYF,TGTGCCAGCTATCACGGGTCAGTGGGGGCAGGAGAGCAGTACTTC
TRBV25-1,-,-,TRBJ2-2,CASSQGNTGELFF,TGTGCCAGCAGCCAGGGGAACACCGGGGAGCTGTTTTTT
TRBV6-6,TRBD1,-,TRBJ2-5,CASSRDRERKETQYF,TGTGCCAGCAGCAGGGACAGGGAAAGGAAAGAGACCCAGTACTTC
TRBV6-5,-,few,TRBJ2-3,CASSWRNTQYF,TGTGCCAGCAGTTGGAGGAATACGCAGTATTTT
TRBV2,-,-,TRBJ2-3,CASRGASTDTQYF,TGTGCCAGCAGGGGAGCTAGCACAGATACGCAGTATTTT
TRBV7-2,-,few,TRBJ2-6,CASSPSRAGANVLTF,TGTGCCAGCAGCCCATCCCGGGCTGGGGCCAACGTCCTGACTTTC
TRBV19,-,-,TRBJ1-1,CASSIRPRGGNTEAFF,TGTGCCAGTAGTATAAGGCCGAGAGGAGGGAACACTGAAGCTTTCTTT
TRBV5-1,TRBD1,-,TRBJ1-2,CASSPESQGGYGYTF,TGCGCCAGCAGCCCCGAATCACAGGGGGGCTATGGCTACACCTTC
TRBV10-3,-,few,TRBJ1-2,CAISAGAVYTF,TGTGCCATCAGTGCAGGGGCCGTCTACACCTTC
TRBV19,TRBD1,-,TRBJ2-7,CASSGTGKNEQYF,TGTGCCAGTAGTGGGACAGGGAAGAACGAGCAGTACTTC